Given below is one TCR beta chain in context. This clonotype was observed a few times. Its recognized antigen is unknown. No much larger clone exists at a distance of one base, and base qualities are not known. Including cysteine and phenylalanine, the CDR3 has 16 amino acids. CDR3 DNA only is kept here, 48 bases in frame from base 1. The germline V gene sets CDR1 to SGHVS and CDR2 to FQNEAQ. V lost 5 bases and J lost 1 base; the stretch between them is 15 bases long. This sample is drawn from a study of identical twins (TCRdb year 2016). At the level of the whole study: To test whether fetal clonotypes persist, this study deep-sequenced TCR alpha and beta repertoires from monozygotic twins, from unrelated adults of various ages, and from cord blood. Replicate twin experiments were performed at different times using different library preparation protocols to rule out contamination.

Here is what the overall study found, with its caveats: Because the same donors could not be followed over many years, the conclusions depended on cross-sectional statistical analysis. Out-of-frame TCR alpha sharing in monozygotic twins was systematically underestimated by recombination models, whereas sharing between unrelated individuals was in agreement with the recombination models. Fewer insertions were carried by abundant cord blood beta clonotypes; a weaker similar trend was observed in young adult naive repertoires, while no such trend was observed in memory repertoires. Compared with coincidental sharing between unrelated individuals, out-of-frame TCR alpha sequences shared between twins showed an excess of sequences with low generation probability. Invariant T cells such as MAIT and iNKT could partly confound zero-insertion analyses, although diverse VJ usage argued against such confounding for most clonotypes. The excess sharing between twins in beta out-of-frame sequences was weaker because fewer shared sequences reduced the signal-to-noise ratio.

To prepare the library, 5' RACE was applied. These reads were obtained on an Illumina HiSeq 2000. A universal primer binding site was added through template switching, and the final cDNA carried a unique molecular identifier so that TCR cDNA molecules could be counted accurately. Specific primers in the conserved constant-segment region were used to synthesize first-strand cDNA for the TCR alpha and beta chains. To control for contamination, every cDNA library carried two barcodes: a SMART-Mk sample barcode plus Illumina barcodes. TruSeq adapter sequences, together with Illumina sample barcodes, were added in two successive PCR steps. The TCR alpha and beta cDNA libraries were sequenced on the Illumina HiSeq platform using custom primers. The authors' analysis ran thus. Unique molecular identifiers were extracted from raw reads with MiGEC, and CDR3 positions were determined with MiXCR. Recombination models were inferred per individual with the repgenHMM and IGoR tools using an EM algorithm. Shared clonotype analysis was performed with the tcR package in R, normalizing sharing by the product of cloneset sizes. To study raw recombination without the effects of thymic and clonal selection, out-of-frame nonproductive sequences were analyzed. In-frame beta chains were kept once TCRdb had trimmed the public reads at Q25 with fastp and called clones with MiXCR. Rows matching on CDR3 protein sequence are summarized as one entry with the most common DNA and genes. Here the V and J calls rest on TCRdb's processing, not on the authors' analysis. Here the sample has roughly 350,000 distinct CDR3 sequences; roughly 10% occur a single time. Roughly 8.9% of the sample is taken by the ten largest.

Every donor was a healthy Caucasian. Three unrelated non-twin adults were also sequenced: a male aged 18 to 30, a male aged 50 to 59 and a female aged 50 to 59. Using Miltenyi CD45RO+ enrichment and human naive T-cell isolation kits, memory (CD45RO+) and naive T cells were isolated from PBMC. The sequencing sample was made of naive T cells sorted from blood. The sample's cell subset or site, from its label and the paper: cells isolated with a human naive T-cell isolation kit. The sequence joins TRBV7-8 to TRBJ2-1, with TRBD2 as a weak D call on 5 bases. The receptor comes from a woman between 45 and 60 years old in good health. The nucleotide sequence is TGTGCCAGCAGCCAGGTGCTAGCTGTGTCCTACAATGAGCAGTTCTTC. Translated, this gives CASSQVLAVSYNEQFF.